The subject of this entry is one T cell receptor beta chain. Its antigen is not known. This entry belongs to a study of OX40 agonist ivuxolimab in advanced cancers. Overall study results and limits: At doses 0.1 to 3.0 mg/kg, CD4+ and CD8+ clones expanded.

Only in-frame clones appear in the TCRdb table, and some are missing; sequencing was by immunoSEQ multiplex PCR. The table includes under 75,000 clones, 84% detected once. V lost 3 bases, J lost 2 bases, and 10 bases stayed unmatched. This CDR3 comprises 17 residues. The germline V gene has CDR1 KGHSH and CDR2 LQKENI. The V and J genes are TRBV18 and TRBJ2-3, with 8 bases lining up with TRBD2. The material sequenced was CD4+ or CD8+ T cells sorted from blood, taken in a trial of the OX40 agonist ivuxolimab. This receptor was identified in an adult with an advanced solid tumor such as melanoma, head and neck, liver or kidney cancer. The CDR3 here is CASSPPRIAGLTDTQYF. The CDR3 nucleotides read TGTGCCAGCTCACCCCCCCGGATAGCGGGGCTCACAGATACGCAGTATTTT.